The 9 T cell receptor beta chains below all came from one sample that was sequenced in a study of cytotoxic CD8 clonotypes in ibrutinib-treated CLL. TCRdb's copy holds only in-frame clones and misses some; the assay was immunoSEQ multiplex PCR. The sample has 200,000 to 250,000 clones, 70% seen once. This specimen consisted of PBMCs, obtained after 12 months of ibrutinib treatment. These receptors all stem from a human donor with chronic lymphocytic leukemia.

In this sample, this clone turned up once. The rearrangement links TRBV7-2 to TRBJ2-1; 9 bases line up with TRBD1. The CDR3 is 15 amino acids. With V trimmed by 4 bases and J by 4 bases, 5 bases remained unmatched. CDR1 and CDR2 (germline): SGHTA, FQGNSA. CDR3 sequence reads: CASSSSGTGYNEQFF. The CDR3 DNA follows: TGTGCCAGCAGCTCTTCCGGGACAGGGTACAATGAGCAGTTCTTC.

The CDR3 nucleotides are TGTGCCAGCAGCTTGGATGCACGGGACAGGGTACCCGAGCAGTACTTC. Translated, it gives CASSLDARDRVPEQYF. The J gene is TRBJ2-7, the V gene TRBV5-5; 9 bases agree with TRBD1. CDR1 and CDR2 (germline): SGHKS, YYEKEE (reference sequence). The CDR3 extends over 16 amino acids. The ends lost 0 bases at V and 6 bases at J; junction bases unmatched: 10. Full variable domain (outside the CDR3, taken from reference TRBV5-5 and TRBJ2-7): DAGVTQSPTHLIKTRGQQVTLRCSPISGHKSVSWYQQVLGQGPQFIFQYYEKEERGRGNFPDRFSARQFPNYSSELNVNALLLGDSALYLCASSLDARDRVPEQYFGPGTRLTVT.

The genes are TRBV2 and TRBJ1-2; D call uncertain. CDR3 size: 14 residues. Trimming took 2 bases from V and 2 from J, leaving 9 bases between them. Germline V gene data show CDR1 as SNHLY and CDR2 as FYNNEI. CDR3 loop: CASSEQVDNYGYTF. CDR3 DNA sequence: TGTGCCAGCAGTGAACAGGTGGACAACTATGGCTACACCTTC.

A few counts support this clone. The rearrangement uses TRBV7-6 and TRBJ1-2, with D unresolved. Germline V gene sequence: CDR1 SGHVS, CDR2 FNYEAQ. CDR3 length: 13 amino acids. Trimming removed 1 base at V and 4 bases at J, with 7 bases between. The CDR3 is CASSLGSGYGYTF. The CDR3 region has the DNA TGTGCCAGCAGCTTAGGCAGCGGCTATGGCTACACCTTC.

A single count supports this clone. V gene TRBV4-2 combines with J gene TRBJ1-4, with a tentative D call TRBD1 (5 bases). This CDR3 comprises 17 residues. Trimming took off 2 bases at V and 2 bases at J, with 15 bases between the two ends. The germline V gene has CDR1 LGHNA and CDR2 YNFKEQ. The CDR3 DNA reads TGTGCCAGCAGCCAATCCTGGGACGGGGGGACTAATGAAAAACTGTTTTTT. This gives the protein CASSQSWDGGTNEKLFF.

This chain joins TRBV2 and TRBJ1-1; TRBD1 is a possible D gene (6 bases). The CDR3 length is 13 residues. Trimming left V 7 bases short and J 1 base short, with 10 bases between. Per the germline V gene, CDR1 is SNHLY and CDR2 is FYNNEI. CDR3 amino acids: CASIQQGNTEAFF. The CDR3 coding sequence is TGTGCCAGCATCCAACAGGGGAACACTGAAGCTTTCTTT.

The rearrangement links TRBV19 to TRBJ1-1; D is unclear. Per germline, CDR1 LNHDA and CDR2 SQIVND (reference sequence). The CDR3 covers 14 residues. V was pared by 2 bases and J by 0 bases, with 7 bases between. The DNA for the CDR3 is TGTGCCAGTAGTATACGAGGGATGAACACTGAAGCTTTCTTT. Translating it yields CASSIRGMNTEAFF.

This sequence joins TRBV20-1 and TRBJ1-2; D is unresolved. The CDR3 loop spans 11 amino acids. V shed 3 bases and J shed 8 bases, with 10 bases lying between them. The V gene's germline CDR1 is DFQATT and CDR2 SNEGSKA (reference sequence). DNA of the CDR3: TGCAGTGCTAGGTTAGGAAGCGGCTACACCTTC. This sequence encodes CSARLGSGYTF.

This clone was observed a few times. J is TRBJ1-3 and V is TRBV19; no reliable D call. The CDR3 totals 16 residues. Germline lookup yields CDR1 LNHDA and CDR2 SQIVND (reference sequence). The V end was cut by 6 bases, the J end by 2 bases, with 17 bases between. CDR3 residues: CASRTESTRAGNTIYF. CDR3 DNA: TGTGCCAGTAGGACCGAAAGCACAAGAGCTGGAAACACCATATATTTT.